Reported below is one TCR beta chain. Its specificity is not known. The sample is drawn from a study of shared clonotypes between healthy human individuals. General study results and limits: Generation of non-shared clonotypes was less probable than generation of clonotypes shared by all four donors. A limitation of the genetic and exposure-history diversity represented arose from few donors. Even with large depth, rarefaction showed that sorted-subset sequencing was incomplete.

The germline V and J ends were trimmed by 6 bases and 2 bases, with 10 bases remaining between them. The CDR3 totals 13 residues. Germline values: CDR1 MNHEY, CDR2 SVGAGI. Only in-frame clones appear in the TCRdb table, and some are missing; sequencing was by immunoSEQ multiplex PCR. The sample consists of some 2,400,000 clones, 95% of them appearing once. The sequence was collected from a man aged 18 to 29 in good health. The gene calls are TRBV6-5 and TRBJ1-1, with D uncertain. The sequencing input was naive CD4+ T cells sorted from blood. Subset meaning: CD45RA+ positively selected. The CDR3 DNA reads as TGTGCCAGCAGACTCACGGCTAACACTGAAGCTTTCTTT. Its protein product is CASRLTANTEAFF.